This TCR beta chain was retrieved from a study of cytomegalovirus exposure and HLA in healthy donors. Study-level points and caveats: There were around 160 TCR beta chains listed as cytomegalovirus-associated. High sensitivity and specificity were reportedly achieved when the classifier diagnosed cytomegalovirus status.

The repertoire was sequenced with immunoSEQ multiplex PCR; TCRdb's copy has only in-frame clones and lacks some. Among roughly 150,000 clones listed, approximately 94% were seen once. As for this clone: Its specificity is unknown.

This CDR3 is built from 16 residues. The sample comprised PBMCs. The chain couples TRBV7-5 to TRBJ2-5; the D call in the table, TRBD2, was not verified against the DNA. TRBV7-5 represents a pseudogene. This sequence originates from a man between 18 and 35 years old in good health and CMV-seropositive. In nucleotides, the CDR3 is TGTGTCAGAAGCACAAGACTAGCGGGAGCTCGGGAGACCCAGTACTTC. The encoded protein is CVRSTRLAGARETQYF.